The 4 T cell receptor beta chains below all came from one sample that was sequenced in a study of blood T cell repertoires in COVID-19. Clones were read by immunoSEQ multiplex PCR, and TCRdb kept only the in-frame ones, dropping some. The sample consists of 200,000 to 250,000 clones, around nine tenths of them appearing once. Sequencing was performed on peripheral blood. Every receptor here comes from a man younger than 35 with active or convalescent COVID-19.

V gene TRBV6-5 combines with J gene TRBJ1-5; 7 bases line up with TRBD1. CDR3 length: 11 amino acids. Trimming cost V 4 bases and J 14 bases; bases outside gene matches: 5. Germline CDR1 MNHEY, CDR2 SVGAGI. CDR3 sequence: CASSLGGLEHF. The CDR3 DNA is TGTGCCAGCAGTTTAGGGGGCCTCGAGCATTTT.

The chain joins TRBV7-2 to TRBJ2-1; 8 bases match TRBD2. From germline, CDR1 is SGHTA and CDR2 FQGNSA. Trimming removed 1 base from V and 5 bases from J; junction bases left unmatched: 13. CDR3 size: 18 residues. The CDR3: CASSLGGTSRRLDNEQFF. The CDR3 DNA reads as TGTGCCAGCAGCTTAGGGGGGACTAGTAGACGACTTGACAATGAGCAGTTCTTC.

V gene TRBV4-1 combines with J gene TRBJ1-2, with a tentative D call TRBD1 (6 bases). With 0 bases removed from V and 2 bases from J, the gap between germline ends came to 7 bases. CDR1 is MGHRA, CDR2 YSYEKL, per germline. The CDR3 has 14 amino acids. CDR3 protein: CASSQDTGNYGYTF. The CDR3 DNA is TGCGCCAGCAGCCAAGATACAGGGAACTATGGCTACACCTTC.

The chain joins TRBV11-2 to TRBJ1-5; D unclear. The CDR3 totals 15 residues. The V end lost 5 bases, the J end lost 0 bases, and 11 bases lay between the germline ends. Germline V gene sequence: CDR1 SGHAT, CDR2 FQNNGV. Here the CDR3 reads CASSTGGDSNQPQHF. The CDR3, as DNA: TGTGCCAGCAGCACCGGCGGGGATAGCAATCAGCCCCAGCATTTT.